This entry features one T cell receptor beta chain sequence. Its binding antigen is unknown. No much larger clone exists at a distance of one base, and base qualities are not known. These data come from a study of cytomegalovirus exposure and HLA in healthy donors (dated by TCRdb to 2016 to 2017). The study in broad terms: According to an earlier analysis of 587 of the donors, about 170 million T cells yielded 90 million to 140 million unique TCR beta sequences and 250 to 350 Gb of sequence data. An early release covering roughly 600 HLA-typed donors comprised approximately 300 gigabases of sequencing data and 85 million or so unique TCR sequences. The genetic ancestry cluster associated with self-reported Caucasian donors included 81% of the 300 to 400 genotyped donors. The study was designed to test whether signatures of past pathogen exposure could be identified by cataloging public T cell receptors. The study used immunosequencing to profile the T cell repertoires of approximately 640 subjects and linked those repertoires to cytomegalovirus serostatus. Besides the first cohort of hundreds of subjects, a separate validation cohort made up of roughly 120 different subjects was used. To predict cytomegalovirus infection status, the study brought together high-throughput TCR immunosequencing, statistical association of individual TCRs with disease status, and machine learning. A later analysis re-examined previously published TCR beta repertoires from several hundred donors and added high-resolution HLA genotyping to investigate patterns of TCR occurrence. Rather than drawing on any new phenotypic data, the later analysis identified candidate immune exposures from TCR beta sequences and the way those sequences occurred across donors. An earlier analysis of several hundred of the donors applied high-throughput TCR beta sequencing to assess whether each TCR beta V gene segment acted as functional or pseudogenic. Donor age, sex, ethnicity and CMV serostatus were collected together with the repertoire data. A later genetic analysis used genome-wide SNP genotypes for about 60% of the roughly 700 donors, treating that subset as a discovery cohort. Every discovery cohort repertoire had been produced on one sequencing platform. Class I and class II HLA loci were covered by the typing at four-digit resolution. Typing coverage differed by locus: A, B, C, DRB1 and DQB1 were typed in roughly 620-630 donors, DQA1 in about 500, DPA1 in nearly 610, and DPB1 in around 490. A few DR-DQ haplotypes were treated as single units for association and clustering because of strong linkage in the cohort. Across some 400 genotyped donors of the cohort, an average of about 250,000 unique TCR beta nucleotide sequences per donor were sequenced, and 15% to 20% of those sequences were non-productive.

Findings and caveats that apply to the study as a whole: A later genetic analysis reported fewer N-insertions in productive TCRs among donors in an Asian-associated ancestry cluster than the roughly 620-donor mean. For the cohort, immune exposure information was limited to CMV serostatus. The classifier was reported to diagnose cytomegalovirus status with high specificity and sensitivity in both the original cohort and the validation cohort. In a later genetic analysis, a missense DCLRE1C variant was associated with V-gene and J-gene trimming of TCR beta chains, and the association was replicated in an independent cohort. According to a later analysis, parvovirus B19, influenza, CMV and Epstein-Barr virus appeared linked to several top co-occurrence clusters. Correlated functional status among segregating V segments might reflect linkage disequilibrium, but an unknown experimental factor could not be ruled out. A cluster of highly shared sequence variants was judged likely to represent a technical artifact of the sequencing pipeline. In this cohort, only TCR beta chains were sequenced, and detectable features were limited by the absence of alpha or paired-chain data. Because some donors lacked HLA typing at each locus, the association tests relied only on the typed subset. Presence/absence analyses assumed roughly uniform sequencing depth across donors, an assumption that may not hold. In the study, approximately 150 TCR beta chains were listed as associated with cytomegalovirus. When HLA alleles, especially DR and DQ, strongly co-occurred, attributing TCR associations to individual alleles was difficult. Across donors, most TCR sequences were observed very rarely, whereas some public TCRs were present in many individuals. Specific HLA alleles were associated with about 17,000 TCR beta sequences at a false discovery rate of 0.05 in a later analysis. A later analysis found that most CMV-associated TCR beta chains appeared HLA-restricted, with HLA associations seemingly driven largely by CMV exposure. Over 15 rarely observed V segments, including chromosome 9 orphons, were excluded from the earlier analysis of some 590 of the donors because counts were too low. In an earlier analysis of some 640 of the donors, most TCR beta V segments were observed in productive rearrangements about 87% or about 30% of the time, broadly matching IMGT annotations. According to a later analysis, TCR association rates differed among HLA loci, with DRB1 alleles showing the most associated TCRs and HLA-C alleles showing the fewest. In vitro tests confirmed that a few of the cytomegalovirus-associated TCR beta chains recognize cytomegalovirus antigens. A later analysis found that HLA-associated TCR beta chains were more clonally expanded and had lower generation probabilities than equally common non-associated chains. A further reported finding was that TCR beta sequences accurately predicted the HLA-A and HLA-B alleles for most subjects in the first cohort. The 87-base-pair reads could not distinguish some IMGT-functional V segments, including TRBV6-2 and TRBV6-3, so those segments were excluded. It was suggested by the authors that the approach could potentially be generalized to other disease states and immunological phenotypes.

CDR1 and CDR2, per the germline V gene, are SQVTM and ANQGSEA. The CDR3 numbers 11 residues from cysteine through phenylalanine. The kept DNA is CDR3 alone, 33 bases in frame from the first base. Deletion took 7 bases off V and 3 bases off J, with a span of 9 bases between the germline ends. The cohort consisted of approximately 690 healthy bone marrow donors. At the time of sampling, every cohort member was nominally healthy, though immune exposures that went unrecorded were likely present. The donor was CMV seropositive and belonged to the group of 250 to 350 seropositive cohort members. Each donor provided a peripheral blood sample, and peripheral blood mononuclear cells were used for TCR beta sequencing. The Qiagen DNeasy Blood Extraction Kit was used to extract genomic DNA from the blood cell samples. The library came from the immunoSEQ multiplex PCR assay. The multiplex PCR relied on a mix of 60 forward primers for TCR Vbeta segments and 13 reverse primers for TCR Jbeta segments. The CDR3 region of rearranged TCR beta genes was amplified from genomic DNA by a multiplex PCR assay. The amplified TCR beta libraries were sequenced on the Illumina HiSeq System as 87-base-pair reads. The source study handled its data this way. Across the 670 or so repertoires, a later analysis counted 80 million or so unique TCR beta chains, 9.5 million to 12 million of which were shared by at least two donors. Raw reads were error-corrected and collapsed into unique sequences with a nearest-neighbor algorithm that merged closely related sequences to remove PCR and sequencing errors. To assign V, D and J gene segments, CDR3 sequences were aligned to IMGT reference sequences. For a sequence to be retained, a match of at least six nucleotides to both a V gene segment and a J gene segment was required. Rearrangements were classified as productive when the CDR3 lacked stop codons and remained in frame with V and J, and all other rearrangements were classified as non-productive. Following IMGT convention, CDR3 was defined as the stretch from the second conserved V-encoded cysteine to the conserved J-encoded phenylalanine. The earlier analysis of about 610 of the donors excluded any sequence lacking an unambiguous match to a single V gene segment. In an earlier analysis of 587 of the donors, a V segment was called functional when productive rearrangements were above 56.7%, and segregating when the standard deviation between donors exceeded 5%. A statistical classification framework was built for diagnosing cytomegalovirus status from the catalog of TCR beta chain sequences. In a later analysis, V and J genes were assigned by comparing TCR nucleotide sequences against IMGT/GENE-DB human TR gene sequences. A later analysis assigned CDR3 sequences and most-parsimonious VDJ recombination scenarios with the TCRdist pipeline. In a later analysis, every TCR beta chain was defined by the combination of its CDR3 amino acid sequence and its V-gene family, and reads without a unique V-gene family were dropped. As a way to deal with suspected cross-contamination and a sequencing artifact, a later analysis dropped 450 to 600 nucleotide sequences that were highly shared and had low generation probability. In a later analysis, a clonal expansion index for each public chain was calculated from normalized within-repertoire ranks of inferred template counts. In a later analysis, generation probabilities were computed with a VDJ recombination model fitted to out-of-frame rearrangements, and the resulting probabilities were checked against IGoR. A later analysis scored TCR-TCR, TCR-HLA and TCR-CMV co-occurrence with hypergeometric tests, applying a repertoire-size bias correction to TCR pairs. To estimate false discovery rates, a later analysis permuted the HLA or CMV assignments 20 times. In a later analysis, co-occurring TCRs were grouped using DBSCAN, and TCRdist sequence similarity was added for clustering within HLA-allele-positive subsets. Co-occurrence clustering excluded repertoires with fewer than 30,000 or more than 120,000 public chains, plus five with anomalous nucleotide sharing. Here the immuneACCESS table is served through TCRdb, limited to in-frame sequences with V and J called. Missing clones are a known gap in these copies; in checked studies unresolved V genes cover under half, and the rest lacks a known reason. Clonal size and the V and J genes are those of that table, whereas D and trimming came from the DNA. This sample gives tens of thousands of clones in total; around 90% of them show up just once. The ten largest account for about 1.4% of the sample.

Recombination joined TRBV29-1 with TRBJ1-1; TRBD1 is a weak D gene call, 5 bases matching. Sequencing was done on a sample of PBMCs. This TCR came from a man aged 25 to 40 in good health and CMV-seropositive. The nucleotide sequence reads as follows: TGCAGCGCCGTAGGGGACACTGAAGCTTTCTTT. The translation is CSAVGDTEAFF.